Reported below is one T cell receptor (beta chain). The antigen remains unidentified. These data belong to a study of cytomegalovirus exposure and HLA in healthy donors. Across the whole study: The same platform was used for the 120 or so validation repertoires as for the roughly 730 first-cohort repertoires, as reported in a later analysis.

Overall study findings and caveats: The study listed roughly 160 cytomegalovirus-associated TCR beta chains. Subsequent analysis of the approximately 110 validation repertoires found a tendency for first-cohort TCR clusters to co-occur. The classifier was said to identify cytomegalovirus status with high specificity and sensitivity.

This CDR3 comprises 12 residues. CDR1 is SQVTM, CDR2 ANQGSEA, per germline. V was cut by 4 bases and J by 0 bases, with 6 bases left in between. Sequenced by immunoSEQ multiplex PCR; TCRdb stores in-frame clones only, minus some. The sample yields 200,000 to 250,000 clones, roughly 84% seen once. The sample was PBMCs. The TCR sequence derives from a woman aged 25 to 39 in good health and CMV-seropositive. The rearrangement links TRBV29-1 to TRBJ1-1, with D hard to call. CDR3 in amino acids: CSVGRMNTEAFF. The DNA of the CDR3 is TGCAGCGTTGGCAGGATGAACACTGAAGCTTTCTTT. Full variable domain (rest looked up from reference TRBV29-1 and TRBJ1-1): SAVISQKPSRDICQRGTSLTIQCQVDSQVTMMFWYRQQPGQSLTLIATANQGSEATYESGFVIDKFPISRPNLTFSTLTVSNMSPEDSSIYLCSVGRMNTEAFFGQGTRLTVV.